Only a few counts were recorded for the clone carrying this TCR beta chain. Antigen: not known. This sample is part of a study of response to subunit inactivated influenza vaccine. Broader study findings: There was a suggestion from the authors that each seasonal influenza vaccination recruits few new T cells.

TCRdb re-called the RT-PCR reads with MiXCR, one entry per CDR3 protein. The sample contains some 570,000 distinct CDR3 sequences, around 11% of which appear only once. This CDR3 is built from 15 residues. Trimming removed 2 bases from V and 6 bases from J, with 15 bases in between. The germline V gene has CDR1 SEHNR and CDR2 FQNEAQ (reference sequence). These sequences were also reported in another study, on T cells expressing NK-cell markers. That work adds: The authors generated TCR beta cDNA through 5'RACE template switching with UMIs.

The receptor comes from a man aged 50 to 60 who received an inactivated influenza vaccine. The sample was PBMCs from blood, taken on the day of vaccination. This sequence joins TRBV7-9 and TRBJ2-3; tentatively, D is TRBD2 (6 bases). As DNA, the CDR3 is TGTGCCAGCAGCTTAAACCGGGACTCCTCGGATACGCAGTATTTT. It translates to CASSLNRDSSDTQYF.